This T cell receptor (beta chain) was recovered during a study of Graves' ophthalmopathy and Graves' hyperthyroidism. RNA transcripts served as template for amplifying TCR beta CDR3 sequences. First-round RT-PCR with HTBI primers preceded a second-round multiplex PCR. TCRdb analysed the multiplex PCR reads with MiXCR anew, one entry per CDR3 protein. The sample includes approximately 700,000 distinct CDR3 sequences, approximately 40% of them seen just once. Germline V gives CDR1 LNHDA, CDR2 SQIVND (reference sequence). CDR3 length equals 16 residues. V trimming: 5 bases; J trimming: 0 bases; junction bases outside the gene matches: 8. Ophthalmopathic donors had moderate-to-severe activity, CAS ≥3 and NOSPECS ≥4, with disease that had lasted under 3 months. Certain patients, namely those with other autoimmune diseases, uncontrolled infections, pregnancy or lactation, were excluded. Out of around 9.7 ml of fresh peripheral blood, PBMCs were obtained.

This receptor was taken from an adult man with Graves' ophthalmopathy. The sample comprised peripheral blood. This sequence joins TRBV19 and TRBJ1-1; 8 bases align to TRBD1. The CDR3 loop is CASSVLTGGMNTEAFF. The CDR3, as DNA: TGTGCCAGTAGTGTTCTCACAGGGGGGATGAACACTGAAGCTTTCTTT.